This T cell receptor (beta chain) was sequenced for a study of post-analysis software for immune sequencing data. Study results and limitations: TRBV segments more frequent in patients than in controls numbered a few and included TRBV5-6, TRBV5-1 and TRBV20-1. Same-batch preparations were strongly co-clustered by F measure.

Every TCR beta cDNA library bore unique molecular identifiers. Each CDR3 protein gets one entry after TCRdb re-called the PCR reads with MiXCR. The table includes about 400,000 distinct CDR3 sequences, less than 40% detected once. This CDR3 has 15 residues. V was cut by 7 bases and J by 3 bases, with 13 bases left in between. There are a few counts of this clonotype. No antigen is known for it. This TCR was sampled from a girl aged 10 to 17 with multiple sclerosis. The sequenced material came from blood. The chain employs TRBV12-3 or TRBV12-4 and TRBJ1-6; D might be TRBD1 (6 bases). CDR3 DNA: TGTGCCAGCATGGAAGGCAGGGGCTATAATTCACCCCTCCACTTT. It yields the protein CASMEGRGYNSPLHF.